Following are 28 T cell receptor beta chains from one sample sequenced in a study of blood T cell repertoires in COVID-19. The protocol was immunoSEQ multiplex PCR, while the TCRdb copy is restricted to in-frame clones and leaves out a portion. Of about 15,000 clones detected, 75% to 90% appear once; the ten largest clones hold around 17%. The source material was peripheral blood. These receptor sequences come from a man aged 50 to 59 with active COVID-19.

V gene TRBV11-3 combines with J gene TRBJ1-6; D is unresolved. Trimming left V 0 bases short and J 13 bases short, with 10 bases between. The germline V gene encodes CDR1 SGHNT and CDR2 YENEEA. The CDR3 covers 13 residues. CDR3 nucleotide sequence: TGTGCCAGCAGCTTAGATCCGATGAGTCCCCTCCACTTT. Translated, it gives CASSLDPMSPLHF.

The V and J genes are TRBV19 and TRBJ2-5, with D possibly being TRBD2 (5 bases). From germline, CDR1 is LNHDA and CDR2 SQIVND (reference sequence). Trimming took off 5 bases at V and 3 bases at J, with 13 bases between the two ends. The CDR3 length is 14 residues. The chain's CDR3 is CASSLPGLKETQYF. The CDR3 DNA follows: TGTGCCAGTAGTCTTCCGGGATTAAAAGAGACCCAGTACTTC.

This chain connects TRBV24-1 to TRBJ2-2, with 11 bases identical to TRBD1. Germline V lookup: CDR1 KGHDR, CDR2 SFDVKD. This CDR3 is built from 15 residues. The junction had 4 bases not matched to a gene; V was cut back by 7 bases and J by 4 bases. In DNA form, the CDR3 reads TGTGCCACCAGGGGGGACAGGGGGATCACCGGGGAGCTGTTTTTT. It translates to CATRGDRGITGELFF.

The rearrangement links TRBV30 to TRBJ2-5; 10 positions agree with TRBD2. With 4 bases clipped from V and 6 bases from J, the junction kept 11 bases outside the gene matches. Germline CDR1 and CDR2: GTSNPN and SVGIG (reference sequence). CDR3 length: 15 amino acids. Written as DNA, the CDR3 is TGTGCCTGGACAAGCGGCCTAGCGGGAGTAAAGACCCAGTACTTC. Protein: CAWTSGLAGVKTQYF.

The gene calls are TRBV7-9 and TRBJ2-5, with 8 bases that match TRBD2. The germline CDR1 and CDR2 sequences are SEHNR and FQNEAQ (reference sequence). CDR3 length equals 16 residues. J lost 2 bases, V lost 2 bases, and 7 bases had no gene match. The CDR3, as DNA: TGTGCCAGCAGCTTAACTAGCGGAAGGTCTCAAGAGACCCAGTACTTC. Translating it yields CASSLTSGRSQETQYF.

The chain uses TRBV7-9 and TRBJ1-2; 7 bases are a match to TRBD1. J was trimmed by 1 base and V by 5 bases; bases with no gene match: 19. This CDR3 comprises 19 residues. CDR1 is SEHNR, CDR2 FQNEAQ, per germline (reference sequence). Here the CDR3 reads CASSRRLLGGDRLNYGYTF. The DNA for the CDR3 is TGTGCCAGCAGCCGAAGACTCTTAGGTGGGGACAGACTTAACTATGGCTACACCTTC.

The chain recombines TRBV7-2 with TRBJ2-3; D not certain. The CDR3 is 14 amino acids. The germline V gene encodes CDR1 SGHTA and CDR2 FQGNSA. The V gene lost 0 bases and the J gene lost 3 bases, with 7 bases spanning the gap. The CDR3 nucleotides are TGTGCCAGCAGCTTAGCGGCCCGTACAGATACGCAGTATTTT. Translation gives CASSLAARTDTQYF.

The chain couples TRBV7-8 to TRBJ1-5; the match to TRBD1 covers 8 bases. The CDR3 contains 14 residues. Germline-derived CDR1 and CDR2 are SGHVS and FQNEAQ. V trimming: 2 bases; J trimming: 7 bases; junction bases outside the gene matches: 4. CDR3 bases: TGTGCCAGCAGCTTACAGGGGGCGGGGCAGCCCCAGCATTTT. Protein: CASSLQGAGQPQHF. Full variable domain (rest looked up from reference TRBV7-8 and TRBJ1-5): GAGVSQSPRYKVAKRGQDVALRCDPISGHVSLFWYQQALGQGPEFLTYFQNEAQLDKSGLPSDRFFAERPEGSVSTLKIQRTQQEDSAVYLCASSLQGAGQPQHFGDGTRLSIL.

This clone is medium-sized by share. This rearrangement joins TRBV5-1 to TRBJ2-1; TRBD2 aligns across 10 bases. Losses at the gene ends were 0 bases for V and 3 bases for J; bases not matched to a gene: 3. This CDR3 comprises 16 residues. Germline assignment: CDR1 SGHRS and CDR2 YFSETQ. The DNA for the CDR3 is TGCGCCAGCAGCTTGGAAGCGGGAGGGGGCTACAATGAGCAGTTCTTC. Translating it yields CASSLEAGGGYNEQFF.

This rearrangement joins TRBV7-8 to TRBJ2-1; TRBD2 matches 10 bases. The CDR3 is made up of 16 amino acids. The V and J ends lost 4 bases and 5 bases, in that order; junction bases with no gene match: 8. Germline CDR1 is SGHVS and CDR2 is FQNEAQ. CDR3 residues: CASSWTSGHGNNEQFF. CDR3 sequence (DNA): TGTGCCAGCAGCTGGACTAGCGGCCATGGAAACAATGAGCAGTTCTTC.

The chain employs TRBV5-1 and TRBJ2-1; D possibly corresponds to TRBD2 (5 bases). This CDR3 has 15 amino acids. In germline, CDR1 is SGHRS, CDR2 YFSETQ. The V gene lost 0 bases and the J gene lost 4 bases, with 11 bases spanning the gap. The CDR3 reads CASSLDLAPYNEQFF. As DNA, the CDR3 is TGCGCCAGCAGCTTGGACTTAGCGCCTTACAATGAGCAGTTCTTC.

This clone has only one observation. The chain uses TRBV3-1 (or the pseudogene TRBV3-2) and TRBJ2-1; tentative D call: TRBD1 (5 bases). The CDR3 is 18 residues long. The germline gives CDR1 LGHDT, CDR2 YNNKEL (reference sequence). V lost 1 base to trimming and J lost 0 bases, with 16 bases between them. The chain's CDR3 is CASSQVGFADSSYNEQFF. CDR3 nucleotide sequence: TGTGCCAGCAGCCAAGTAGGTTTCGCAGACAGCTCCTACAATGAGCAGTTCTTC.

The rearrangement joins TRBV6-4 to TRBJ1-1, with D unresolved. Trimming pared 6 bases from V and 1 base from J, leaving 12 bases between. This CDR3 comprises 14 residues. Germline CDR1 is MRHNA and CDR2 is SNTAGT. Here the CDR3 reads CASSPSPGNTEAFF. CDR3 in DNA: TGTGCCAGCAGCCCCTCCCCAGGGAACACTGAAGCTTTCTTT.

The V gene is TRBV6-4, the J gene TRBJ2-6, with 7 bases aligning to TRBD2. From germline, CDR1 is MRHNA and CDR2 SNTAGT. The CDR3 extends over 16 amino acids. Losses at the gene ends were 4 bases for V and 0 bases for J; bases not matched to a gene: 3. The CDR3 is CASSVSGGSGANVLTF. The CDR3 DNA reads TGTGCCAGCAGTGTTTCGGGGGGCTCTGGGGCCAACGTCCTGACTTTC.

This chain uses TRBV7-9 with TRBJ1-2, with D possibly TRBD1 on 6 matching bases. V was shortened by 1 base and J by 8 bases, with 11 bases between the two germline ends. The CDR3 runs 13 residues. CDR1 and CDR2 (germline): SEHNR, FQNEAQ (reference sequence). The CDR3: CASSLVTGPGYTF. For the CDR3, the DNA is TGTGCCAGCAGCTTAGTCACAGGGCCAGGCTACACCTTC.

The gene calls are TRBV6-6 and TRBJ2-6, with TRBD1 identical over 8 bases. The CDR3 is made up of 17 amino acids. The V gene's germline CDR1 is MNHNY and CDR2 SVGAGI (reference sequence). J gave up 4 bases and V 6 bases, and 11 bases lay outside the gene matches. Written as DNA, the CDR3 is TGTGCCAGCAGCCGACCGGGAAGGACAGGGGGGGCCAACGTCCTGACTTTC. Translated: CASSRPGRTGGANVLTF.

Here the CDR3 reads CASRRTRDEQFF. As DNA, the CDR3 is TGTGCCAGCAGACGAACACGTGATGAGCAGTTCTTC. This rearrangement joins TRBV6-6 to TRBJ2-1; D not certain. V was clipped by 6 bases and J by 8 bases, with 11 bases between them. CDR3 length: 12 residues. The germline V gene encodes CDR1 MNHNY and CDR2 SVGAGI (reference sequence).

The CDR3 bases are TGTGCCAGCAGCTTAATGACGGGAGGACATTACAATGAGCAGTTCTTC. Residues: CASSLMTGGHYNEQFF. V and J are TRBV11-2 and TRBJ2-1, with 7 bases matching TRBD2. Losses at the gene ends were 2 bases for V and 4 bases for J; bases not matched to a gene: 8. The CDR3 has 16 residues. From germline, CDR1 is SGHAT and CDR2 FQNNGV.

The chain is built from TRBV5-1 and TRBJ2-5, with 12 bases fitting TRBD1. V lost 3 bases, J lost 4 bases, and 10 bases stayed unmatched. Per the germline V gene, CDR1 is SGHRS and CDR2 is YFSETQ. The CDR3 spans 17 residues. In DNA, the CDR3 is TGCGCCAGCAGCTCGGGACAGGGGGCCGTTTTCCGAGAGACCCAGTACTTC. It encodes CASSSGQGAVFRETQYF. Full variable domain (rest looked up from reference TRBV5-1 and TRBJ2-5): KAGVTQTPRYLIKTRGQQVTLSCSPISGHRSVSWYQQTPGQGLQFLFEYFSETQRNKGNFPGRFSGRQFSNSRSEMNVSTLELGDSALYLCASSSGQGAVFRETQYFGPGTRLLVL.

The chain combines TRBV7-8 with TRBJ1-1; a weak D match, TRBD1 (6 bases). Germline assignment: CDR1 SGHVS and CDR2 FQNEAQ. V was trimmed by 5 bases and J by 1 base, leaving 14 bases between them. The CDR3 sequence is 15 residues long. CDR3 region: CASSVRDTANTEAFF. The DNA for the CDR3 is TGTGCCAGCAGCGTCCGGGACACCGCGAACACTGAAGCTTTCTTT.

The chain links TRBV5-1 to TRBJ1-2; 8 positions match TRBD1. This CDR3 is built from 16 residues. The germline V gene encodes CDR1 SGHRS and CDR2 YFSETQ. Unmatched junction bases numbered 11, after V lost 4 bases and J lost 3 bases. CDR3 loop: CASSIGQGNRDYGYTF. CDR3 nucleotides: TGCGCCAGCAGCATCGGACAGGGAAATCGGGACTATGGCTACACCTTC.

This sequence joins TRBV21-1 and TRBJ2-3; TRBD2 is taken as the D call from the table, unchecked against the DNA. TRBV21-1 is labeled a pseudogene. This CDR3 is 22 amino acids long. The CDR3 here is CASHSTSGTRLNSSHAPDTQYF. The CDR3 coding sequence is TGTGCCAGCCACAGCACTAGCGGTACCCGACTCAATTCCTCACACGCTCCAGATACGCAGTATTTT.

The CDR3 loop is CASSSGLAGGSGANVLTF. For the CDR3, the DNA is TGTGCCAGCAGCTCGGGACTAGCGGGAGGTAGTGGGGCCAACGTCCTGACTTTC. The genes are TRBV9 and TRBJ2-6, with 15 bases aligning to TRBD2. Germline V lookup: CDR1 SGDLS, CDR2 YYNGEE. V lost 4 bases, J lost 3 bases, and 5 bases stayed unmatched. The CDR3 is made up of 18 amino acids.

V and J are TRBV5-5 and TRBJ1-2; no clear D gene. The CDR3 runs 15 residues. The V gene's germline CDR1 is SGHKS and CDR2 YYEKEE (reference sequence). Trimming stripped 1 base from V and 0 bases from J, with 10 bases between. CDR3 nucleotides: TGTGCCAGCAGCTTGTCTGGGCCTACTAACTATGGCTACACCTTC. Protein sequence: CASSLSGPTNYGYTF. Based on the CDR3 plus reference TRBV5-5 and TRBJ1-2, the full variable domain is DAGVTQSPTHLIKTRGQQVTLRCSPISGHKSVSWYQQVLGQGPQFIFQYYEKEERGRGNFPDRFSARQFPNYSSELNVNALLLGDSALYLCASSLSGPTNYGYTFGSGTRLTVV.

The V gene is TRBV28, the J gene TRBJ1-1; possible D gene TRBD1, 6 bases. CDR1 is MDHEN and CDR2 is SYDVKM in the germline V gene. Between the trimmed V and J ends, which lost 2 bases and 3 bases, there was a span of 7 bases. The CDR3 contains 13 residues. For the CDR3, the DNA is TGTGCCAGCAGTTTACAGGGGCACACTGAAGCTTTCTTT. Its protein is CASSLQGHTEAFF.

The J gene is TRBJ2-7, the V gene TRBV11-1; D possibly corresponds to TRBD1 (6 bases). Germline CDR1 is SGHAT and CDR2 is FQDESV (reference sequence). The CDR3 runs to 15 residues. Trimming removed 3 bases from V and 5 bases from J, with 17 bases in between. The CDR3 sequence is CASSLHLTGSHEQYF. For the CDR3, the DNA is TGTGCCAGCAGCTTGCACCTTACAGGGTCCCACGAGCAGTACTTC.

The table lists this clone with a count of one. As DNA, the CDR3 is TGTGCCAGCAGCTTGGCGAGCGGGTTCTCCTACGAGCAGTACTTC. Its translation is CASSLASGFSYEQYF. The V gene is TRBV7-2, the J gene TRBJ2-7; TRBD2 is a possible D gene (6 bases). Trimming removed 3 bases from V and 0 bases from J, with 12 bases in between. This CDR3 comprises 15 residues. Germline CDR1 and CDR2: SGHTA and FQGNSA.

The chain uses TRBV6-2 or TRBV6-3 and TRBJ2-2; the D is unclear. The V and J ends lost 4 bases and 5 bases respectively, with 5 bases between them. The germline V gene has CDR1 MNHEY and CDR2 SVGEGT. The CDR3 extends over 12 amino acids. The chain's CDR3 is CASSFGTGELFF. The CDR3 bases are TGTGCCAGCAGTTTCGGTACCGGGGAGCTGTTTTTT.